A single T cell receptor beta chain is shown here with its context. The source of the sample is a study of technical replicates of blood from a few donors. V gave up 5 bases and J gave up 3 bases; unmatched junction bases: 22. The V gene's germline CDR1 is SGHVS and CDR2 FQNEAQ. The CDR3 is 20 residues long. TCRdb's table, derived via immunoSEQ multiplex PCR, lists solely in-frame clones and lacks some. The sample holds more than 50,000 clones, about 86% seen once. Sequenced input: PBMCs. The clonotype was recovered from a human donor in good health. Some clones in this sample may be carry-over from other donors' samples. This chain uses TRBV7-8 with TRBJ2-5; TRBD2 matches at 9 bases. For the CDR3, the DNA is TGTGCCAGCAGCCGTCATCGGGCGGGAGGGCCGTTTAGCAAAGAAGAGACCCAGTACTTC. Its translation is CASSRHRAGGPFSKEETQYF.